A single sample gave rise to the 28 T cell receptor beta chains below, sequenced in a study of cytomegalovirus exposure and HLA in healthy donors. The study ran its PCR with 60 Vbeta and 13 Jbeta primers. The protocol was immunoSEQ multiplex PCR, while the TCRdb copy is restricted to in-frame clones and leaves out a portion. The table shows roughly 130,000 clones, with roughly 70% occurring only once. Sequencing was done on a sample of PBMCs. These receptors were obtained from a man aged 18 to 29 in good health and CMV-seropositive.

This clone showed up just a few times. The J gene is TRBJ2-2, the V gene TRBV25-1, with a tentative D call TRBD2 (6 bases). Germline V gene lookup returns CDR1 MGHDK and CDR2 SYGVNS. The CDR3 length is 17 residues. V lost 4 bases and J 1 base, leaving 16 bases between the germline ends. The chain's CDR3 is CASSADFGGGNTGELFF. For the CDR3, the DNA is TGTGCCAGCAGTGCAGACTTTGGGGGAGGGAACACCGGGGAGCTGTTTTTT.

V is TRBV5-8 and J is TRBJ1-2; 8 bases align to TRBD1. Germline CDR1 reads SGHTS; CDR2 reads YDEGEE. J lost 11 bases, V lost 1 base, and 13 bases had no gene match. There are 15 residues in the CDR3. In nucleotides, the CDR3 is TGTGCCAGCAGCTTGATCGGGACAGGACCACTCTCGTACACCTTC. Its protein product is CASSLIGTGPLSYTF.

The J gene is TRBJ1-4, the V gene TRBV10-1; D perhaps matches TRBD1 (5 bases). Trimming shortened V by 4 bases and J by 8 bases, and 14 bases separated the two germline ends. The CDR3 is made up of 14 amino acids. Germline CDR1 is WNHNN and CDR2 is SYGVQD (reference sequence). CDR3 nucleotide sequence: TGCGCCAGCAGTGCATTCCAGGGCATAGAAAAACTGTTTTTT. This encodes CASSAFQGIEKLFF.

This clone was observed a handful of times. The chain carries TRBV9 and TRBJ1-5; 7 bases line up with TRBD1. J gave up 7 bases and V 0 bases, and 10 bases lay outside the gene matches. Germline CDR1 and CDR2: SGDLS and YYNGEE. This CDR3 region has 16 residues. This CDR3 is CASSVGDRVVKQPQHF. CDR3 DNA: TGTGCCAGCAGCGTAGGAGACAGGGTTGTAAAACAGCCCCAGCATTTT.

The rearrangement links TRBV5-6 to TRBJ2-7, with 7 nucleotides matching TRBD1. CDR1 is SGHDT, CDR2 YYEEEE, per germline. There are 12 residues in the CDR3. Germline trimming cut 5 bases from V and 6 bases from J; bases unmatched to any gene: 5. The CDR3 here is CASRLGGAEQYF. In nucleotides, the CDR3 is TGTGCCAGCAGATTAGGGGGCGCCGAGCAGTACTTC. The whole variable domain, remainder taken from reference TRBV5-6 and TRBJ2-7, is DAGVTQSPTHLIKTRGQQVTLRCSPKSGHDTVSWYQQALGQGPQFIFQYYEEEERQRGNFPDRFSGHQFPNYSSELNVNALLLGDSALYLCASRLGGAEQYFGPGTRLTVT.

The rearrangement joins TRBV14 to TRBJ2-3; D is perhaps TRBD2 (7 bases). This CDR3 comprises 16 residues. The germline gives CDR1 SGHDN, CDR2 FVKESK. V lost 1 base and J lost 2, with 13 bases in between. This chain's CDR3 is CASSQGDGGHTDTQYF. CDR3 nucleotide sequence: TGTGCCAGCAGCCAAGGTGACGGGGGGCACACAGATACGCAGTATTTT. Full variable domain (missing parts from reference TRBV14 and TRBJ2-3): EAGVTQFPSHSVIEKGQTVTLRCDPISGHDNLYWYRRVMGKEIKFLLHFVKESKQDESGMPNNRFLAERTGGTYSTLKVQPAELEDSGVYFCASSQGDGGHTDTQYFGPGTRLTVL.

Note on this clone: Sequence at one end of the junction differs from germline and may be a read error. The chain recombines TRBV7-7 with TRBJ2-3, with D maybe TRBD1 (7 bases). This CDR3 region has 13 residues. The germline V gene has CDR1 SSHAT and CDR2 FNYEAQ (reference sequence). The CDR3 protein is CASSPGGGTAQYF. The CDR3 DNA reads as TGTGCTAGCAGCCCAGGCGGAGGGACAGCGCAGTATTTT.

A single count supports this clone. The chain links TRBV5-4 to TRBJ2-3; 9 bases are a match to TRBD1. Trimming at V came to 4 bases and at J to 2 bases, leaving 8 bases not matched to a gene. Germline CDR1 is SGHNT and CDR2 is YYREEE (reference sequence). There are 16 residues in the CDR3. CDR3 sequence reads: CASSQGWTGVTDTQYF. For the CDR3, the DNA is TGTGCCAGCAGCCAGGGGTGGACAGGGGTCACAGATACGCAGTATTTT.

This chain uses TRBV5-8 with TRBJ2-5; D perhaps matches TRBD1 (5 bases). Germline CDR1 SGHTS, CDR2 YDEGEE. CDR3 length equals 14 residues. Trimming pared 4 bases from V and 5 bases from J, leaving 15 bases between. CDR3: CASSRQSLGETQYF. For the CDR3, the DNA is TGTGCCAGCAGCCGACAGAGCTTAGGGGAGACCCAGTACTTC.

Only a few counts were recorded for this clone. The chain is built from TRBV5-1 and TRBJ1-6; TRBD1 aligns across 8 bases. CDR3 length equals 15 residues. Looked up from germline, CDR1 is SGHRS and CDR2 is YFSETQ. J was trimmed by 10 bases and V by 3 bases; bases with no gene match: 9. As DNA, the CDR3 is TGCGCCAGCAGCTCCGGGACAGGAGTAGAATCACCCCTCCACTTT. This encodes CASSSGTGVESPLHF.

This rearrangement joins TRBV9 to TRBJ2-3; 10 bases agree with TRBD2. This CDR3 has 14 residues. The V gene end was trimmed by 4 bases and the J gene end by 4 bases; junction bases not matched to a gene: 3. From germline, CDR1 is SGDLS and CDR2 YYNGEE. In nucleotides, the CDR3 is TGTGCCAGCAGCCTAGCGGGAGTCTCAGATACGCAGTATTTT. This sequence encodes CASSLAGVSDTQYF.

In DNA form, the CDR3 reads TGTGCCAGCAGCCAGGGCCCTAACACTGAAGCTTTCTTT. It specifies CASSQGPNTEAFF. The chain joins TRBV14 to TRBJ1-1, with no clear D. Trimming cost V 3 bases and J 2 bases, with 7 bases left between them. The CDR3 contains 13 residues. The germline V gene has CDR1 SGHDN and CDR2 FVKESK.

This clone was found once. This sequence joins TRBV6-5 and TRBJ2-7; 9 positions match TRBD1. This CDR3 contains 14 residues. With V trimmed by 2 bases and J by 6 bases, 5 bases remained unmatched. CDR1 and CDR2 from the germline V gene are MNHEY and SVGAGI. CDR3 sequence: CASSYGTGFSEQYF. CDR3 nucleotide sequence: TGTGCCAGCAGTTACGGGACAGGGTTCTCCGAGCAGTACTTC.

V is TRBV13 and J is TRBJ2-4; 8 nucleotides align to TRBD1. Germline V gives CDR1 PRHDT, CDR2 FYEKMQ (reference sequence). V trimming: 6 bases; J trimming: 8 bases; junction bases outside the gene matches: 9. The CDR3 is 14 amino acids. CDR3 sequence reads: CASRAWTGRDIQYF. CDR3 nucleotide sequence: TGTGCCAGCAGAGCCTGGACAGGGCGGGACATTCAGTACTTC. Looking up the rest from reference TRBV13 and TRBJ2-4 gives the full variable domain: AAGVIQSPRHLIKEKRETATLKCYPIPRHDTVYWYQQGPGQDPQFLISFYEKMQSDKGSIPDRFSAQQFSDYHSELNMSSLELGDSALYFCASRAWTGRDIQYFGAGTRLSVL.

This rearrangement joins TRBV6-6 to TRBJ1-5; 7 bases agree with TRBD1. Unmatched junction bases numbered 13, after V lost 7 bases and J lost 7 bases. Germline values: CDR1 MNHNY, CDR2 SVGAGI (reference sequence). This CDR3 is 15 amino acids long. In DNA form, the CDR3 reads TGTGCCAGCACCCAACCGGGACAGCCAGGGCAGCCCCAGCATTTT. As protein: CASTQPGQPGQPQHF.

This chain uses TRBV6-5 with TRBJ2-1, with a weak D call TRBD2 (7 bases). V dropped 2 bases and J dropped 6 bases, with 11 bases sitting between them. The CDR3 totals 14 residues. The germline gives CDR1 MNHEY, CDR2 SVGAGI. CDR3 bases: TGTGCCAGCAGTTACGGGGGCGGGGGCAATGAGCAGTTCTTC. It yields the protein CASSYGGGGNEQFF.

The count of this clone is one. Here the CDR3 reads CASSGTVPYEQYF. DNA of the CDR3: TGTGCCAGTTCCGGGACAGTCCCCTACGAGCAGTACTTC. The rearrangement links TRBV5-4 to TRBJ2-7; the match to TRBD1 covers 7 bases. Per germline, CDR1 SGHNT and CDR2 YYREEE (reference sequence). The CDR3 consists of 13 residues. V shed 8 bases and J 2 bases; nucleotides not matched to a gene: 7. Full variable domain (outside the CDR3, taken from reference TRBV5-4 and TRBJ2-7): ETGVTQSPTHLIKTRGQQVTLRCSSQSGHNTVSWYQQALGQGPQFIFQYYREEENGRGNFPPRFSGLQFPNYSSELNVNALELDDSALYLCASSGTVPYEQYFGPGTRLTVT.

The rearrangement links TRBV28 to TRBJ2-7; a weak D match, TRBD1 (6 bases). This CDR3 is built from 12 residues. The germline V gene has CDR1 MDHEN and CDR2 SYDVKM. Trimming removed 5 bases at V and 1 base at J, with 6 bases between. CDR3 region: CASSQGSYEQYF. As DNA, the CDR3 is TGTGCCAGCAGTCAGGGGTCCTACGAGCAGTACTTC.

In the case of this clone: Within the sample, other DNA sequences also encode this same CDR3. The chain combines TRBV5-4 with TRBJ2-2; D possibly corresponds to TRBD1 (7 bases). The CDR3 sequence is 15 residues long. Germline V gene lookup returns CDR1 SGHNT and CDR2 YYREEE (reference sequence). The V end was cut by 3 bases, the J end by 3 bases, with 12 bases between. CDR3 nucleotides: TGTGCCAGCAGCTCGTCAGGGGGGCACACCGGGGAGCTGTTTTTT. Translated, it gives CASSSSGGHTGELFF.

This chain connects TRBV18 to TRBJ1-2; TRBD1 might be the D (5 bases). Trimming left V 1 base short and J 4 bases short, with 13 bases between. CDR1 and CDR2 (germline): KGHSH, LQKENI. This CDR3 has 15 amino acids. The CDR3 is CASSPQPQETYGYTF. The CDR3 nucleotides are TGTGCCAGCTCACCACAGCCACAGGAGACCTATGGCTACACCTTC.

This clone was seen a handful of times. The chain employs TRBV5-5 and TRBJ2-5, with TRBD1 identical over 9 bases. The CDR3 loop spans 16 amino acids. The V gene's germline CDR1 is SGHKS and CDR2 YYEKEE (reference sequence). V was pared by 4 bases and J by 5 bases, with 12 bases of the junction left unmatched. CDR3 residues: CASSGTGGAGRETQYF. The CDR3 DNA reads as TGTGCCAGCAGCGGAACAGGGGGCGCAGGGCGGGAGACCCAGTACTTC.

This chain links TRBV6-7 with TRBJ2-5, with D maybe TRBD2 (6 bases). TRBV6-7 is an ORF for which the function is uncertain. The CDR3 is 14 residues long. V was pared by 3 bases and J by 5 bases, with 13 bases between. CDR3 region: CASSYLRERETQYF. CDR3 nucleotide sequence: TGTGCCAGCAGTTATCTCCGGGAGCGGGAGACCCAGTACTTC.

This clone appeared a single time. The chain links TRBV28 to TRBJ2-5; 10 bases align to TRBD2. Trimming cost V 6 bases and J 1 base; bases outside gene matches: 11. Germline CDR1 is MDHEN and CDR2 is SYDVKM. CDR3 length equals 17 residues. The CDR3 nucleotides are TGTGCCAGCAGCCCTCGGACTAGCGGAGGGTTCCAAGAGACCCAGTACTTC. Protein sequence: CASSPRTSGGFQETQYF.

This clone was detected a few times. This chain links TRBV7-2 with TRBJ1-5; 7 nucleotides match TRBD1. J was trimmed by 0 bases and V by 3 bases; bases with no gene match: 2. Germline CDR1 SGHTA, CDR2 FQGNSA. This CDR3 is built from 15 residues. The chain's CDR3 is CASSLGTASNQPQHF. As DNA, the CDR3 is TGTGCCAGCAGCTTGGGGACAGCTAGCAATCAGCCCCAGCATTTT.

CDR3 sequence (DNA): TGTGCCAGCAGTGAAGCGCTTCCAGGGGCCAATGAGCAGTTCTTC. Residues: CASSEALPGANEQFF. The V and J genes are TRBV2 and TRBJ2-1; tentative D call: TRBD1 (6 bases). This CDR3 spans 15 amino acids. The germline V gene has CDR1 SNHLY and CDR2 FYNNEI. V was clipped by 0 bases and J by 6 bases, with 12 bases between them.

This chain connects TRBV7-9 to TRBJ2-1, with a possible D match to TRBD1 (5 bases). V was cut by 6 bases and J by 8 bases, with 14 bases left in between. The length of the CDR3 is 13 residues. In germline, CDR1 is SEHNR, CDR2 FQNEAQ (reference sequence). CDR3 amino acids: CASRWGFSDEQFF. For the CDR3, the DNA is TGTGCCAGCAGGTGGGGCTTTTCTGATGAGCAGTTCTTC.

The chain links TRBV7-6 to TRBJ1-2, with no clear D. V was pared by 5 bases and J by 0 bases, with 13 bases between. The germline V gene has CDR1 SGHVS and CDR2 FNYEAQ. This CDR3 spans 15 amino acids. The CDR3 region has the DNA TGTGCCAGCAGCCTGACGATGAGCGCTAACTATGGCTACACCTTC. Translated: CASSLTMSANYGYTF.

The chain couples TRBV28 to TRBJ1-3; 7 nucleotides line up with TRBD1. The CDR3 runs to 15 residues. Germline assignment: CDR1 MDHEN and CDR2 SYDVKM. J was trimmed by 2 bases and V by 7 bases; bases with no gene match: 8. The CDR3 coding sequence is TGTGCCAGCACCCAGACAGGGATCGCTGGAAACACCATATATTTT. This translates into CASTQTGIAGNTIYF.